What follows is one T cell receptor (beta chain) and its context. Its specificity is unknown. TCRdb's table, derived via immunoSEQ multiplex PCR, lists solely in-frame clones and lacks some. The sample consists of some 160,000 clones, approximately 90% of them appearing once. The sample is drawn from a study of T cell responses to AZD1222 COVID-19 vaccine. Study-level findings and limits: Donors in the cohort were predominantly white British and more often female, and clonal diversity was possibly underestimated.

The TCR was taken from an adult who received the AZD1222 COVID-19 vaccine. Sequencing used peripheral blood, obtained 28 days after the second AZD1222 dose.

The CDR3, as DNA: TGCAGCGTGGACCAGAACACCGGGGAGCTGTTTTTT. The encoded protein is CSVDQNTGELFF. This chain joins TRBV29-1 and TRBJ2-2; D gene ambiguous. The CDR3 consists of 12 residues. Per the germline V gene, CDR1 is SQVTM and CDR2 is ANQGSEA. With 6 bases removed from V and 1 base from J, the gap between germline ends came to 6 bases.